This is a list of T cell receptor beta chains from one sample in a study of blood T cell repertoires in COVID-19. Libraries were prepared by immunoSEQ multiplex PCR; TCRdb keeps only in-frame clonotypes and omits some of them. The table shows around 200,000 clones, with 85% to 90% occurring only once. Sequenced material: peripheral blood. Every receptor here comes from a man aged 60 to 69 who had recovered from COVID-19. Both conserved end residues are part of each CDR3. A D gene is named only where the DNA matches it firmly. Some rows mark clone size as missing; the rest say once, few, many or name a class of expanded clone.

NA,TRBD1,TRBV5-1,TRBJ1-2,TGCGCCAGCAACCCAGGGGGCTGGGATGGCTACACCTTC,CASNPGGWDGYTF
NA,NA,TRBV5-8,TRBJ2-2,TGTGCCAGCAGCTTGGGGTTTGAGAGGGCCGACAACACCGGGGAGCTGTTTTTT,CASSLGFERADNTGELFF
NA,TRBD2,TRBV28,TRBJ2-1,TGTGCCAGCAGTTCGAGCGGGAGGGCCCTTGATGAGCAGTTCTTC,CASSSSGRALDEQFF
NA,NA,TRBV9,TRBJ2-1,TGTGCCAGCAGCGTAGGAGGGGGAAGCTACAATGAGCAGTTCTTC,CASSVGGGSYNEQFF
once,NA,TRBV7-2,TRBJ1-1,TGTGCCAGCAGCTTAGTCGGACAGCTGAACACTGAAGCTTTCTTT,CASSLVGQLNTEAFF
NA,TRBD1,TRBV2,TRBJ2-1,TGTGCCAGCAGTGAGACAGGGTATAGAAATGAGCAGTTCTTC,CASSETGYRNEQFF
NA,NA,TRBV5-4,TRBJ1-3,TGTGCCAGCAGCTTGGGGTCCACCTCGGGCACCATATATTTT,CASSLGSTSGTIYF
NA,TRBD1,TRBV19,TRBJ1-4,TGTGCCAGTAGTATACAGGGGGCCTCCGAAAAACTGTTTTTT,CASSIQGASEKLFF
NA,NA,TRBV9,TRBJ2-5,TGTGCCAGCAGCACCCGGACTAAGCAAGAGAATACCCAGTACTTC,CASSTRTKQENTQYF
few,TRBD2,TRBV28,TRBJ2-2,TGTGCCAGCAGTTGGCTAGCGGGAAACACCGGGGAGCTGTTTTTT,CASSWLAGNTGELFF
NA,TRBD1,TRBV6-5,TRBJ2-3,TGTGCCAGCAGTTATACCGGGACAGGGGAATCAGATACGCAGTATTTT,CASSYTGTGESDTQYF
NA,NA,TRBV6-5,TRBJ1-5,TGTGCCAGCAGTTATACGGGCAATCAGCCCCAGCATTTT,CASSYTGNQPQHF
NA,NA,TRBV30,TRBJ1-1,TGTGCCTGGAGTCCTTCAGGGACCCGGGGGAGCACTGAAGCTTTCTTT,CAWSPSGTRGSTEAFF
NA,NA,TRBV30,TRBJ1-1,TGTGCCTGGAGTGTCACAACAGCGAACACTGAAGCTTTCTTT,CAWSVTTANTEAFF
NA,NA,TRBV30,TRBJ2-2,TGTGCCCGGAGCTCGGGACTTTTCACCGGGGAGCTGTTTTTT,CARSSGLFTGELFF
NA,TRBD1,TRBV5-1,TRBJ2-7,TGCGCCAGCAGCTTGGCCAGGGGGCAGGACGAGCAGTACTTC,CASSLARGQDEQYF
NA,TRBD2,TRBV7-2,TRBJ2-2,TGTGCCAGCAGCCCTGGACTAGCGGGGAACGGGGAGCTGTTTTTT,CASSPGLAGNGELFF
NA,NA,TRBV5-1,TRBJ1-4,TGCGCCAGCAGCCTGACTCGGTTAGATGAAAAACTGTTTTTT,CASSLTRLDEKLFF
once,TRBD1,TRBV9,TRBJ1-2,TGTGCCAGCAGCGTAGGAACAGGGGGCAGATTAGGTGGCTACACCTTC,CASSVGTGGRLGGYTF
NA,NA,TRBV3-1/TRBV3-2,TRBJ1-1,TGTGCCAGCAGCCAAGGAGGGTCCCGCACTGAAGCTTTCTTT,CASSQGGSRTEAFF
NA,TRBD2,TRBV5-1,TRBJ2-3,TGCGCCAGCTGGCGGGGGTCGGTCCCAGATACGCAGTATTTT,CASWRGSVPDTQYF
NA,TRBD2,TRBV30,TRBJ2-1,TGTGCCTGGAGTAACCTCCGCGGGGTAGCGGGCAATGAGCAGTTCTTC,CAWSNLRGVAGNEQFF
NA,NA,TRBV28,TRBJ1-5,TGTGCCAGCAGAGAGTCCAATCAGCCCCAGCATTTT,CASRESNQPQHF
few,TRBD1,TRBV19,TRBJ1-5,TGTGCCAGTAGTCTCCGGGACAGGGGCAATCAGCCCCAGCATTTT,CASSLRDRGNQPQHF
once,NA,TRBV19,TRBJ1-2,TGTGCCAGTAGTATTCCCCCCCCATCGGTTGGCTACACCTTC,CASSIPPPSVGYTF
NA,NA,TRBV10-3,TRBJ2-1,TGTGCCATCACCTCGGGGAATGAGCAGTTCTTC,CAITSGNEQFF
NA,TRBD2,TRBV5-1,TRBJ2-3,TGCGCCAGCAGCCCCACGGTCACTAGCGGGAGAGATACGCAGTATTTT,CASSPTVTSGRDTQYF
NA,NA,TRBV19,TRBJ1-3,TGTGCCAGTAGTGGACCTCGTACTAGCTCTGGAAACACCATATATTTT,CASSGPRTSSGNTIYF
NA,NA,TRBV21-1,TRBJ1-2,TGTGCCAGCAGCCGGGTGGGCGGGCACTCTAACTATGGCTACACCTTC,CASSRVGGHSNYGYTF
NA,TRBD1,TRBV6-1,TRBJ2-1,TGTGCCAGCAGTGAAGGGTACAGGGGCGTATACAATGAGCAGTTCTTC,CASSEGYRGVYNEQFF
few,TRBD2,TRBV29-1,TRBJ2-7,TGCAGCGTTGCCGGGAGGATTGACGGCGAGCAGTACTTC,CSVAGRIDGEQYF
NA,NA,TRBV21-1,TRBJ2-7,TGTGCCAGCACTTTCGGCTACGGGGACAGGGGAGACATGCGGTACTTC,CASTFGYGDRGDMRYF
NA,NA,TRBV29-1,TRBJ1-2,TGCAGCGGTAGCGGGGCGGCTGGGGAAGGCTACACCTTC,CSGSGAAGEGYTF
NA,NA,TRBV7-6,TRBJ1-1,TGTGCCAGCAGCTTCCAAGGGAGCACTGAAGCTTTCTTT,CASSFQGSTEAFF
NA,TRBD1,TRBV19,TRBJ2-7,TGTGCCAGTAGTATCCCTGGACAGGGATGGAGGCAGTACTTC,CASSIPGQGWRQYF